This T cell receptor beta chain appears in the sequencing data of a study of cytomegalovirus exposure and HLA in healthy donors. Study-wide results and limits: Testing in vitro showed three CMV-associated chains specific for CMV antigens. In a later analysis, at a false discovery rate of 0.05, approximately 18,000 TCR beta sequences were associated with HLA alleles.

The CDR3 consists of 13 residues. With V trimmed by 7 bases and J by 6 bases, 8 bases remained unmatched. Germline V gene sequence: CDR1 ENHRY, CDR2 SYGVKD. PCR primers comprised 60 Vbeta and 13 Jbeta primers. Original methodology: In a later analysis, of roughly 83 million unique beta chains, around 9.9 million appeared in at least two donors. Method: immunoSEQ multiplex PCR; TCRdb's copy keeps in-frame clones and lacks some. The V and J calls and clone size come from that table; D and trimming were worked out from the DNA. The sample holds over 130,000 clones, nearly 90% seen once. With regard to this clone: Antigen specificity is unknown.

This receptor was taken from a woman in her thirties or forties in good health and CMV-seronegative. The specimen sequenced was PBMCs. The V and J genes are TRBV10-3 and TRBJ1-2, with 7 bases lining up with TRBD1. CDR3 residues: CAITKDRVNGYTF. CDR3 DNA sequence: TGTGCCATCACCAAAGACAGGGTAAATGGCTACACCTTC.